This T cell receptor beta chain was observed in a study of T-cell reconstitution after alpha-beta-depleted transplantation in children. This sample's TCRbeta library carried unique molecular identifier barcodes. TCRdb re-derived calls from the PCR reads in MiXCR, one entry per CDR3 protein. The sample includes roughly 98,000 distinct CDR3 sequences, about 14% seen only once; the top ten take around 20%. Study conclusions and caveats: At one year after transplant, newly produced T cells mostly accounted for T-cell counts and diversity. Several hundred rapidly expanded clones from non-depleted graft cells reportedly supplied alpha-beta T cells about two months post-transplant. Day-60 TCRbeta diversity that was high in some patients was derived from surviving recipient T cells and thymic progenitors.

This CDR3 has 16 amino acids. The ends lost 1 base at V and 1 base at J; junction bases unmatched: 6. CDR1 is DFQATT, CDR2 SNEGSKA, per germline (reference sequence). With respect to this clonotype: The antigen remains undetermined.

This clonotype was sampled from a male patient aged 2 to 10 who had a stem cell transplant for acute lymphoblastic leukemia, so the T cells may come from the graft donor. The rearrangement uses TRBV20-1 and TRBJ2-2; 7 nucleotides agree with TRBD2. Specimen: PBMCs, mostly from graft donor cells, collected 180 days after TCRalphabeta/CD19-depleted stem cell transplant. Here the CDR3 reads CSARVSGLVNTGELFF. The CDR3 DNA sequence: TGCAGTGCTAGAGTTAGCGGACTAGTGAACACCGGGGAGCTGTTTTTT.